A single sample gave rise to the 30 T cell receptor beta chains below, sequenced in a study of blood T cells in healthy people across ages. A second PCR, run for roughly 7 to 11 cycles, used a sample-barcoded 5' primer plus a J-beta primer mix. TCRdb passed the 5' RACE reads through MiXCR, listing each CDR3 protein once. The profile shows some 1.1 million distinct CDR3 sequences, approximately 38% of them singletons. What was sequenced was blood. The receptor source for this set is a man aged 18 to 35 in good health.

This clonotype has a handful of counts. The rearrangement uses TRBV11-1 and TRBJ1-1; D not resolved. V lost 5 bases, J lost 0 bases, and 7 bases lay in between. Germline CDR1 reads SGHAT; CDR2 reads FQDESV (reference sequence). This CDR3 region has 13 residues. CDR3 bases: TGTGCCAGCAGCACGCAGATGAACACTGAAGCTTTCTTT. Protein product: CASSTQMNTEAFF.

This clonotype was found once. The rearrangement joins TRBV18 to TRBJ2-7; D is unresolved. The germline V and J ends were trimmed by 2 bases and 1 base, with 6 bases remaining between them. This CDR3 region has 13 residues. Germline assignment: CDR1 KGHSH and CDR2 LQKENI. The CDR3 DNA reads TGTGCCAGCTCACCATATGGGTCCTACGAGCAGTACTTC. Encoded protein: CASSPYGSYEQYF.

This rearrangement joins TRBV5-1 to TRBJ2-4; D is perhaps TRBD1 or TRBD2 (5 bases each). The CDR3 is made up of 16 amino acids. Deletions cut 4 bases from V and 6 bases from J, with 20 bases between. The V gene's germline CDR1 is SGHRS and CDR2 YFSETQ. DNA of the CDR3: TGCGCCAGCAGCACAAACCCCGGGACCGAATTAAACATTCAGTACTTC. Translation gives CASSTNPGTELNIQYF.

Only a few counts were recorded for this clonotype. The gene calls are TRBV4-1 and TRBJ2-3, with 7 bases aligning to TRBD2. This CDR3 contains 14 residues. J was trimmed by 4 bases and V by 0 bases; bases with no gene match: 1. The V gene's germline CDR1 is MGHRA and CDR2 YSYEKL. The CDR3 sequence: CASSQDLAADTQYF. DNA for the CDR3: TGCGCCAGCAGCCAAGACCTAGCGGCAGATACGCAGTATTTT.

This clonotype was seen once. The chain joins TRBV13 to TRBJ2-1; TRBD2 aligns across 7 bases. In germline, CDR1 is PRHDT, CDR2 FYEKMQ (reference sequence). V trimming: 1 base; J trimming: 8 bases; junction bases outside the gene matches: 8. This CDR3 is 15 amino acids long. The CDR3 loop is CASSLAGGEGYEQFF. As DNA, the CDR3 is TGTGCCAGCAGCTTAGCCGGCGGGGAGGGCTATGAGCAGTTCTTC. The full variable domain, in which reference TRBV13 and TRBJ2-1 provide the parts outside the CDR3, is AAGVIQSPRHLIKEKRETATLKCYPIPRHDTVYWYQQGPGQDPQFLISFYEKMQSDKGSIPDRFSAQQFSDYHSELNMSSLELGDSALYFCASSLAGGEGYEQFFGPGTRLTVL.

The chain has TRBV7-2 and TRBJ2-1, with a weak D call TRBD2 (5 bases). This CDR3 region has 14 residues. Trimming stripped 6 bases from V and 1 base from J, with 10 bases between. CDR1 is SGHTA and CDR2 is FQGNSA in the germline V gene. CDR3 sequence: CASSSPGSYNEQFF. In DNA form, the CDR3 reads TGTGCCAGCAGTTCCCCGGGGTCCTACAATGAGCAGTTCTTC.

The rearrangement joins TRBV20-1 to TRBJ1-4; TRBD1 agrees at 12 bases. Germline V gives CDR1 DFQATT, CDR2 SNEGSKA (reference sequence). Trimming cost V 4 bases and J 7 bases; bases outside gene matches: 7. CDR3 size: 15 residues. The CDR3 region has the DNA TGCAGTGCTACCGGGACAGGGGGCTATATTGAAAAACTGTTTTTT. Protein sequence: CSATGTGGYIEKLFF.

V is TRBV7-2 and J is TRBJ2-3; TRBD1 or TRBD2 may be the D gene (6 bases each). V lost 5 bases to trimming and J lost 6 bases, with 15 bases between them. The CDR3 is 14 residues long. Germline loops: CDR1 SGHTA, CDR2 FQGNSA. This CDR3 is CASSPITGRDTQYF. The CDR3 coding sequence is TGTGCCAGCAGCCCAATCACAGGGAGGGATACGCAGTATTTT.

The chain links TRBV29-1 to TRBJ2-6; perhaps D is TRBD1 or TRBD2 (5 bases each). The germline CDR1 and CDR2 sequences are SQVTM and ANQGSEA. V shed 3 bases and J shed 0 bases, with 9 bases lying between them. There are 15 residues in the CDR3. CDR3 nucleotides: TGCAGCGTTGAGGGACGGGACTCTGGGGCCAACGTCCTGACTTTC. This sequence encodes CSVEGRDSGANVLTF.

The J gene is TRBJ1-1, the V gene TRBV29-1; D remains ambiguous. This CDR3 is built from 11 residues. V lost 4 bases and J 6 bases, leaving 9 bases between the germline ends. Per the germline V gene, CDR1 is SQVTM and CDR2 is ANQGSEA. The CDR3 reads CSVGNGAEAFF. Written as DNA, the CDR3 is TGCAGCGTTGGAAATGGGGCTGAAGCTTTCTTT.

This clonotype was seen only a few times. The J gene is TRBJ1-1, the V gene TRBV5-1; D may be TRBD1 (5 bases). The CDR3 length is 14 residues. Looked up from germline, CDR1 is SGHRS and CDR2 is YFSETQ. V was shortened by 2 bases and J by 3 bases, with 11 bases between the two germline ends. DNA for the CDR3: TGCGCCAGCAGCTTTCAGGGTGGAGACACTGAAGCTTTCTTT. This encodes CASSFQGGDTEAFF.

This clonotype was found a few times. The chain joins TRBV7-2 to TRBJ1-1; D gene unclear. The germline V gene has CDR1 SGHTA and CDR2 FQGNSA. CDR3 length equals 13 residues. The germline V and J ends were trimmed by 5 bases and 10 bases, with 17 bases remaining between them. The CDR3 sequence: CASSPRVGSPAFF. CDR3 nucleotide sequence: TGTGCCAGCAGCCCAAGGGTGGGGAGCCCAGCTTTCTTT. The full variable domain, in which reference TRBV7-2 and TRBJ1-1 provide the parts outside the CDR3, is GAGVSQSPSNKVTEKGKDVELRCDPISGHTALYWYRQSLGQGLEFLIYFQGNSAPDKSGLPSDRFSAERTGGSVSTLTIQRTQQEDSAVYLCASSPRVGSPAFFGQGTRLTVV.

The V gene is TRBV5-1, the J gene TRBJ2-1; TRBD2 aligns across 8 bases. Trimming at V came to 0 bases and at J to 8 bases, leaving 10 bases not matched to a gene. Germline CDR1 is SGHRS and CDR2 is YFSETQ. This CDR3 has 16 amino acids. CDR3 sequence reads: CASSLDGRGEVDEQFF. For the CDR3, the DNA is TGCGCCAGCAGCTTGGATGGGCGGGGGGAGGTCGATGAGCAGTTCTTC.

This sequence joins TRBV5-6 and TRBJ1-4; 7 positions match TRBD1. Germline CDR1 SGHDT, CDR2 YYEEEE. The CDR3 loop spans 15 amino acids. The V segment lost 3 bases and the J segment 9 bases; nucleotides outside the gene matches: 11. CDR3 sequence reads: CASSSHGTADKKLFF. For the CDR3, the DNA is TGTGCCAGCAGCTCTCACGGGACAGCTGATAAAAAACTGTTTTTT.

This clonotype was seen at least ten times. The gene calls are TRBV7-9 and TRBJ2-3; tentative D call: TRBD2 (6 bases). The CDR3 extends over 15 amino acids. Germline CDR1 is SEHNR and CDR2 is FQNEAQ (reference sequence). V was trimmed by 4 bases and J by 0 bases, leaving 11 bases between them. The CDR3 DNA sequence: TGTGCCAGCAGCTCTTTAGCGGTTAGCACAGATACGCAGTATTTT. Translation gives CASSSLAVSTDTQYF.

V gene TRBV4-1 combines with J gene TRBJ2-3, with 9 bases fitting TRBD1. CDR3 size: 18 residues. V shed 0 bases and J 5 bases; nucleotides not matched to a gene: 12. CDR1 and CDR2 (germline): MGHRA, YSYEKL. In DNA form, the CDR3 reads TGCGCCAGCAGCCAAGATCTTACGGGACAGGGACTTGAAGATACGCAGTATTTT. Translating gives CASSQDLTGQGLEDTQYF.

This clonotype was counted between two and nine times. The chain carries TRBV4-3 and TRBJ1-2, with D possibly TRBD1 on 5 matching bases. The V end lost 6 bases, the J end lost 5 bases, and 16 bases lay between the germline ends. The CDR3 is 14 residues long. Germline CDR1 reads LGHNA; CDR2 reads YSLEER. The DNA of the CDR3 is TGCGCCAGCAGAGACCCCGGGACCACGTATGGCTACACCTTC. It translates to CASRDPGTTYGYTF.

This chain joins TRBV2 and TRBJ2-1, with 7 bases fitting TRBD2. After removal of 9 bases from V and 8 bases from J, the junction contained 4 bases not matched to a gene. The length of the CDR3 is 11 residues. From germline, CDR1 is SNHLY and CDR2 FYNNEI. The DNA of the CDR3 is TGTGCCAGACGCCGGGGGGATGAGCAGTTCTTC. It translates to CARRRGDEQFF.

With respect to this clonotype: The junction departs from the called germline gene at one end, perhaps through a read error. This chain joins TRBV15 and TRBJ1-5; D is ambiguous. Germline V gene data show CDR1 as LNHNV and CDR2 as YYDKDF (reference sequence). The CDR3 consists of 12 residues. In nucleotides, the CDR3 is TGTGCCACCAGCAGAGATAACCAGCCCCGGCATTTT. It codes for CATSRDNQPRHF.

This chain links TRBV20-1 with TRBJ2-1; 9 bases line up with TRBD1. Germline CDR1 DFQATT, CDR2 SNEGSKA (reference sequence). The length of the CDR3 is 14 residues. The ends lost 4 bases at V and 3 bases at J; junction bases unmatched: 4. The CDR3 DNA is TGCAGTGCTACTTCGGGACAGGGCTACAATGAGCAGTTCTTC. Protein sequence: CSATSGQGYNEQFF.

The V and J genes are TRBV2 and TRBJ2-3; D remains ambiguous. The germline V and J ends were trimmed by 4 bases and 4 bases, with 9 bases remaining between them. The germline CDR1 and CDR2 sequences are SNHLY and FYNNEI. The CDR3 sequence is 13 residues long. CDR3 DNA sequence: TGTGCCAGCAGTGTGCAGACTGCAGATACGCAGTATTTT. Its protein is CASSVQTADTQYF.

This clonotype was seen more than once but under ten times. This rearrangement joins TRBV3-1 to TRBJ2-1; maybe TRBD2 (5 bases). V lost 1 base, J lost 7 bases, and 11 bases lay in between. The CDR3 totals 14 residues. The V gene's germline CDR1 is LGHDT and CDR2 YNNKEL (reference sequence). In DNA, the CDR3 is TGTGCCAGCAGCCAAGGTGGACTCCTAAATGAGCAGTTCTTC. Translation gives CASSQGGLLNEQFF.

This chain links TRBV7-9 with TRBJ2-1; D is perhaps TRBD2 (5 bases). This CDR3 has 17 residues. The ends were cut back, 5 bases at V and 0 bases at J, with 17 bases in the middle. Per germline, CDR1 SEHNR and CDR2 FQNEAQ (reference sequence). Here the CDR3 DNA reads TGTGCCAGCAGCCTATCGGAGCGGAAAATCTCCTACAATGAGCAGTTCTTC. Protein product: CASSLSERKISYNEQFF.

Many counts were recorded for this clonotype. This chain uses TRBV29-1 with TRBJ1-4, with D hard to call. V was pared by 4 bases and J by 4 bases, with 10 bases between. This CDR3 contains 13 residues. The germline V gene encodes CDR1 SQVTM and CDR2 ANQGSEA. CDR3 sequence: CSVGARNNEKLFF. DNA of the CDR3: TGCAGCGTTGGGGCGAGAAATAATGAAAAACTGTTTTTT.

This clonotype has only a few counts. This chain joins TRBV9 and TRBJ1-6; D unclear. Trimming cost V 4 bases and J 8 bases, with 16 bases left between them. There are 15 residues in the CDR3. Germline-derived CDR1 and CDR2 are SGDLS and YYNGEE. This chain's CDR3 is CASSPNPTGDSPLHF. The CDR3 coding sequence is TGTGCCAGCAGCCCAAACCCCACCGGGGATTCACCCCTCCACTTT.

This chain links TRBV6-6 with TRBJ1-1; no reliable D call. CDR1 MNHNY and CDR2 SVGAGI come from the germline V gene (reference sequence). The CDR3 covers 11 residues. Written as DNA, the CDR3 is TGTGTGTCGGGCAGGCGCGCTGAAGCTTTCTTT. Translated: CVSGRRAEAFF.

The CDR3 loop reads CASSLWDQGPYGYTF. CDR3 in DNA: TGTGCCAGCAGCTTATGGGACCAAGGACCCTATGGCTACACCTTC. The chain uses TRBV7-2 and TRBJ1-2; D might be TRBD1 (5 bases). CDR1 is SGHTA and CDR2 is FQGNSA in the germline V gene. This CDR3 region has 15 residues. Trimming removed 2 bases from V and 4 bases from J, with 14 bases in between.

This sequence joins TRBV7-8 and TRBJ1-5, with 7 bases lining up with TRBD1. Germline V CDR1 and CDR2: SGHVS, FQNEAQ. The V gene end was trimmed by 2 bases and the J gene end by 0 bases; junction bases not matched to a gene: 10. This CDR3 region has 18 residues. This CDR3 is CASSLSGGGPYSNQPQHF. DNA of the CDR3: TGTGCCAGCAGCTTATCAGGGGGTGGCCCTTATAGCAATCAGCCCCAGCATTTT. Supplemented by reference TRBV7-8 and TRBJ1-5, the full variable domain reads GAGVSQSPRYKVAKRGQDVALRCDPISGHVSLFWYQQALGQGPEFLTYFQNEAQLDKSGLPSDRFFAERPEGSVSTLKIQRTQQEDSAVYLCASSLSGGGPYSNQPQHFGDGTRLSIL.

The chain is built from TRBV20-1 and TRBJ1-2, with TRBD1 matching 7 bases. The CDR3 consists of 16 residues. Germline V lookup: CDR1 DFQATT, CDR2 SNEGSKA (reference sequence). V was clipped by 4 bases and J by 3 bases; unmatched bases: 14. DNA of the CDR3: TGCAGTGCTACGACCACCGGACAGGCAGTCGACTATGGCTACACCTTC. It codes for CSATTTGQAVDYGYTF.

This clonotype was observed at least ten times. The J gene is TRBJ2-5, the V gene TRBV28; no firm D call. V lost 7 bases and J lost 7, with 19 bases in between. Looked up from germline, CDR1 is MDHEN and CDR2 is SYDVKM. The CDR3 length is 14 residues. The CDR3 spells CASTPRAGTWTQYF. CDR3 coding DNA: TGTGCCAGCACCCCTCGGGCTGGTACCTGGACCCAGTACTTC.